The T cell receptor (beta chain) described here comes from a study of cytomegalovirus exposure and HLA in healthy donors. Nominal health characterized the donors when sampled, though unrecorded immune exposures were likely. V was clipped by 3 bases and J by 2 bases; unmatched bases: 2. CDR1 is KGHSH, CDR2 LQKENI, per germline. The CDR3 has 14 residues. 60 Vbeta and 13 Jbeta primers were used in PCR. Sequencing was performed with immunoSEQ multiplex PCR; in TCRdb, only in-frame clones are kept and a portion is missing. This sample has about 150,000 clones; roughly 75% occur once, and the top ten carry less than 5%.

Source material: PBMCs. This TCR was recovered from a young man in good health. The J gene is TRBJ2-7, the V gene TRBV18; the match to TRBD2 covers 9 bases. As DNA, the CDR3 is TGTGCCAGCTCACCGGGACTAGCTACCTACGAGCAGTACTTC. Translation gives CASSPGLATYEQYF.